Below are 24 T cell receptor beta chains sequenced from a single sample in a study of blood T cell repertoires in COVID-19. The data were produced by immunoSEQ multiplex PCR, yet TCRdb's version contains in-frame clones alone and is incomplete. The data show around 150,000 clones, almost 85% seen once. Sequenced sample: PBMCs or T cells enriched from blood (not recorded which). These receptors were collected from a woman between 45 and 65 years old with acute COVID-19.

This sequence joins TRBV7-2 and TRBJ1-2; D remains ambiguous. Germline CDR1 and CDR2: SGHTA and FQGNSA. Trimming took off 1 base at V and 4 bases at J, with 4 bases between the two ends. This CDR3 is built from 12 residues. CDR3 nucleotide sequence: TGTGCCAGCAGCTTAGTCCGCTATGGCTACACCTTC. Translation: CASSLVRYGYTF.

The gene calls are TRBV7-9 and TRBJ1-1, with TRBD1 identical over 7 bases. The length of the CDR3 is 13 residues. The junction had 6 bases not matched to a gene; V was cut back by 5 bases and J by 6 bases. The V gene's germline CDR1 is SEHNR and CDR2 FQNEAQ (reference sequence). The CDR3 DNA is TGTGCCAGCAGCCCGACAGGGCGAGCTGAAGCTTTCTTT. Translated, it gives CASSPTGRAEAFF.

The chain links TRBV30 to TRBJ2-7; TRBD1 matches 7 bases. The trim removed 1 base at V and 3 bases at J, leaving 0 bases unmatched. Looked up from germline, CDR1 is GTSNPN and CDR2 is SVGIG (reference sequence). CDR3 length: 12 residues. CDR3: CAWSAGGYEQYF. As DNA, the CDR3 is TGTGCCTGGAGTGCAGGGGGCTACGAGCAGTACTTC.

In regard to this clone: One end of the junction varies from germline; a read error may be responsible. In nucleotides, the CDR3 is TGTGCCACCAGCAGCCACTCGGTACCGGAGGTATTC. This encodes CATSSHSVPEVF. The J gene is TRBJ2-7, the V gene TRBV15; weak D call: TRBD2 (5 bases). The CDR3 sequence is 12 residues long. Germline CDR1 and CDR2: LNHNV and YYDKDF (reference sequence).

The table lists this clone with a few counts. V usage is TRBV5-6 and J usage is TRBJ2-2; D is perhaps TRBD1 (6 bases). V dropped 4 bases and J dropped 6 bases, with 19 bases sitting between them. Germline CDR1 reads SGHDT; CDR2 reads YYEEEE. The CDR3 is 16 amino acids. The CDR3: CASSVPQGVTAGELFF. The CDR3 DNA is TGTGCCAGCAGCGTCCCACAGGGTGTGACAGCCGGGGAGCTGTTTTTT.

The chain carries TRBV27 and TRBJ1-2; 8 positions agree with TRBD1. Germline-derived CDR1 and CDR2 are MNHEY and SMNVEV (reference sequence). Unmatched junction bases numbered 3, after V lost 2 bases and J lost 4 bases. This CDR3 comprises 14 residues. The CDR3 is CASSLAGQAYGYTF. CDR3 in DNA: TGTGCCAGCAGTTTAGCGGGACAGGCCTATGGCTACACCTTC.

V usage is TRBV4-3 and J usage is TRBJ2-1; 9 positions agree with TRBD2. The junction had 5 bases not matched to a gene; V was cut back by 5 bases and J by 3 bases. CDR3 size: 15 residues. Germline V gives CDR1 LGHNA, CDR2 YSLEER. This CDR3 is CASSIGTSLYNEQFF. The CDR3, as DNA: TGCGCCAGCAGCATCGGGACTAGCCTCTACAATGAGCAGTTCTTC.

The V and J genes are TRBV9 and TRBJ2-7; 7 bases map to TRBD2. Germline CDR1 is SGDLS and CDR2 is YYNGEE. V was pared by 4 bases and J by 2 bases, with 9 bases of the junction left unmatched. The CDR3 consists of 15 residues. The CDR3 loop is CASSPHGGGTYEQYF. The CDR3 DNA is TGTGCCAGCAGCCCCCATGGGGGGGGTACCTACGAGCAGTACTTC.

This chain connects TRBV7-6 to TRBJ2-7; 9 nucleotides agree with TRBD1. The CDR3 extends over 19 amino acids. The V gene end was trimmed by 1 base and the J gene end by 3 bases; junction bases not matched to a gene: 16. Germline V gene sequence: CDR1 SGHVS, CDR2 FNYEAQ. CDR3 residues: CASSLVETGGGRTFYEQYF. The CDR3 bases are TGTGCCAGCAGCTTAGTTGAGACAGGGGGAGGGAGGACCTTCTACGAGCAGTACTTC.

This clone was detected only a few times. J is TRBJ2-6 and V is TRBV6-5, with TRBD1 matching 7 bases. V lost 4 bases, J lost 4 bases, and 7 bases stayed unmatched. Germline CDR1 reads MNHEY; CDR2 reads SVGAGI. The CDR3 loop spans 16 amino acids. The CDR3 DNA follows: TGTGCCAGCAGTTCAACCGGGACAGTCGGGGCCAACGTCCTGACTTTC. Amino acids: CASSSTGTVGANVLTF.

In its sample, this clone was seen once. This chain connects TRBV4-1 to TRBJ2-7, with 11 bases aligning to TRBD2. V was pared by 0 bases and J by 6 bases, with 7 bases of the junction left unmatched. CDR3 size: 16 residues. The germline V gene has CDR1 MGHRA and CDR2 YSYEKL. The CDR3 sequence is CASSQDRLAGGGEQYF. The DNA of the CDR3 is TGCGCCAGCAGCCAAGATCGTCTAGCGGGAGGAGGCGAGCAGTACTTC.

As to this clone: Other DNA variants within this sample encode the same CDR3. The rearrangement links TRBV3-1 (or the pseudogene TRBV3-2) to TRBJ1-1, with no clear D. This CDR3 is 14 amino acids long. Trimming cost V 2 bases and J 1 base, with 8 bases left between them. From germline, CDR1 is LGHDT and CDR2 YNNKEL (reference sequence). CDR3 loop: CASSQTRGNTEAFF. CDR3 nucleotides: TGTGCCAGCAGCCAAACGCGGGGGAACACTGAAGCTTTCTTT.

In nucleotides, the CDR3 is TGTGCCAGCAGCAACCCGGAGGTCTCTGGAAACACCATATATTTT. This encodes CASSNPEVSGNTIYF. This chain uses TRBV7-9 with TRBJ1-3; D gene unclear. The CDR3 contains 15 residues. Germline CDR1 is SEHNR and CDR2 is FQNEAQ (reference sequence). Deletions cut 5 bases from V and 0 bases from J, with 11 bases between.

V and J are TRBV12-5 and TRBJ2-5, with D unclear. V shed 7 bases and J shed 3 bases, with 9 bases lying between them. Germline CDR1 reads LGHNT; CDR2 reads FRNRAP. This CDR3 is built from 12 residues. For the CDR3, the DNA is TGTGCTAGTGCCCTCTCGGAAGAGACCCAGTACTTC. Amino acids: CASALSEETQYF.

The rearrangement links TRBV2 to TRBJ2-1, with a possible D match to TRBD2 (6 bases). The germline V and J ends were trimmed by 6 bases and 8 bases, with 17 bases remaining between them. Germline loops: CDR1 SNHLY, CDR2 FYNNEI. The length of the CDR3 is 14 residues. The CDR3 region has the DNA TGTGCCAGCAGGAACCTCGGGACTCTTGATGAGCAGTTCTTC. This encodes CASRNLGTLDEQFF.

J is TRBJ1-5 and V is TRBV3-1 (or the pseudogene TRBV3-2), with D perhaps matching TRBD1 (5 bases). Trimming cost V 1 base and J 1 base, with 8 bases left between them. From germline, CDR1 is LGHDT and CDR2 YNNKEL (reference sequence). The length of the CDR3 is 15 residues. The DNA of the CDR3 is TGTGCCAGCAGCCAAGCAGGGTACAGCAATCAGCCCCAGCATTTT. It yields the protein CASSQAGYSNQPQHF.

This chain uses TRBV29-1 with TRBJ2-1, with 7 bases matching TRBD2. The trim removed 1 base at V and 9 bases at J, leaving 15 bases unmatched. The CDR3 contains 16 residues. From germline, CDR1 is SQVTM and CDR2 ANQGSEA. CDR3 amino acids: CSVEGKAKAGVGEQFF. The CDR3 coding sequence is TGCAGCGTTGAAGGAAAGGCTAAGGCGGGAGTCGGTGAGCAGTTCTTC.

The rearrangement uses TRBV6-5 and TRBJ1-1; the D is unclear. V was shortened by 5 bases and J by 1 base, with 11 bases between the two germline ends. Germline V gene sequence: CDR1 MNHEY, CDR2 SVGAGI. The CDR3 spans 14 residues. The CDR3 DNA reads as TGTGCCAGCAGTCCCCAAACAGCGAACACTGAAGCTTTCTTT. This sequence encodes CASSPQTANTEAFF.

This rearrangement joins TRBV21-1 to TRBJ2-7; the table assigns TRBD1, which was not confirmed against the DNA. TRBV21-1 is described as a pseudogene. The CDR3 sequence is 18 residues long. The chain's CDR3 is CASSKEVGRNWPSLEQYF. The CDR3 nucleotides read TGTGCCAGCAGCAAAGAGGTGGGCCGAAATTGGCCCTCACTCGAGCAGTACTTC.

V usage is TRBV7-2 and J usage is TRBJ2-7; TRBD1 agrees at 9 bases. V lost 6 bases and J lost 5; bases outside the gene matches: 14. CDR3 length: 16 amino acids. Per the germline V gene, CDR1 is SGHTA and CDR2 is FQGNSA. CDR3 loop: CASSPVPRDRAHEQYF. The CDR3 nucleotides are TGTGCCAGCAGTCCAGTACCCCGGGACAGGGCTCACGAGCAGTACTTC.

The gene calls are TRBV7-3 and TRBJ2-7; 9 nucleotides line up with TRBD2. J lost 4 bases, V lost 4 bases, and 8 bases had no gene match. The CDR3 runs 15 residues. CDR1 SGHTA and CDR2 FQGTGA come from the germline V gene. In DNA, the CDR3 is TGTGCCAGCAGCTACTTAGCGGGAGCTGGTTACGAGCAGTACTTC. Amino acids: CASSYLAGAGYEQYF.

CDR3: CASRSWLGAALYGYTF. The DNA of the CDR3 is TGTGCCAGCAGATCATGGTTGGGGGCCGCACTCTATGGCTACACCTTC. The chain recombines TRBV2 with TRBJ1-2, with a weak D call TRBD1 (6 bases). CDR1 SNHLY and CDR2 FYNNEI come from the germline V gene. This CDR3 region has 16 residues. Trimming took 6 bases from V and 4 from J, leaving 21 bases between them.

This sequence joins TRBV28 and TRBJ2-3, with TRBD2 identical over 12 bases. J gave up 4 bases and V 5 bases, and 13 bases lay outside the gene matches. Looked up from germline, CDR1 is MDHEN and CDR2 is SYDVKM. The CDR3 runs to 18 residues. Here the CDR3 reads CASSPSGRALRGADTQYF. The CDR3 DNA reads as TGTGCCAGCAGTCCTAGCGGGAGGGCCTTACGGGGGGCAGATACGCAGTATTTT.

The rearrangement links TRBV10-3 to TRBJ2-7; no clear D. The CDR3 is 12 amino acids. V was trimmed by 3 bases and J by 2 bases, leaving 5 bases between them. Germline V gene sequence: CDR1 ENHRY, CDR2 SYGVKD. The CDR3 DNA reads as TGTGCCATCAGTGAACAGACCTACGAGCAGTACTTC. This encodes CAISEQTYEQYF.